These T cell receptor beta chains were read from a single sample in a study of cytomegalovirus exposure and HLA in healthy donors. The protocol was immunoSEQ multiplex PCR, while the TCRdb copy is restricted to in-frame clones and leaves out a portion. The data show about 130,000 clones, 70% to 80% seen once. The sample was PBMCs. The receptors shown here come from a woman aged 45-60 years in good health and CMV-seronegative. Both conserved end residues are part of each CDR3. D genes are given only for firm matches. Clone size, where shown, is once, few, many, or a class for clones that have expanded.

D gene: -; clone size: -; J gene: TRBJ2-6; V gene: TRBV29-1; CDR3 protein: CSVVEGLAAGANVLTF; CDR3 DNA: TGCAGCGTTGTGGAGGGGCTGGCGGCCGGGGCCAACGTCCTGACTTTC
D gene: -; clone size: once; J gene: TRBJ2-5; V gene: TRBV2; CDR3 protein: CASSEVAGTETQYF; CDR3 DNA: TGTGCCAGCAGTGAAGTGGCGGGAACGGAGACCCAGTACTTC
D gene: -; clone size: once; J gene: TRBJ1-2; V gene: TRBV6-1; CDR3 protein: CASSGQVLMGYTF; CDR3 DNA: TGTGCCAGCAGTGGACAGGTGTTGATGGGCTACACCTTC
D gene: -; clone size: -; J gene: TRBJ1-5; V gene: TRBV5-4; CDR3 protein: CASSLAGQNQPQHF; CDR3 DNA: TGTGCCAGCAGCTTGGCAGGGCAAAATCAGCCCCAGCATTTT
D gene: TRBD1; clone size: few; J gene: TRBJ1-5; V gene: TRBV2; CDR3 protein: CASRLGQGNQPQHF; CDR3 DNA: TGTGCCAGCAGGCTGGGACAGGGGAATCAGCCCCAGCATTTT
D gene: TRBD1; clone size: -; J gene: TRBJ1-5; V gene: TRBV6-5; CDR3 protein: CASRPGGSQPQHF; CDR3 DNA: TGTGCCAGCAGGCCAGGGGGCTCTCAGCCCCAGCATTTT
D gene: TRBD1; clone size: -; J gene: TRBJ2-5; V gene: TRBV28; CDR3 protein: CASSLSGTGGGTQYF; CDR3 DNA: TGTGCCAGCAGTTTATCGGGGACAGGGGGCGGGACCCAGTACTTC
D gene: -; clone size: -; J gene: TRBJ1-2; V gene: TRBV2; CDR3 protein: CASTSDEGVRGYTF; CDR3 DNA: TGTGCCAGCACCTCGGACGAGGGAGTACGTGGCTACACCTTC
D gene: TRBD2; clone size: -; J gene: TRBJ2-1; V gene: TRBV4-3; CDR3 protein: CASSQLAGLNNEQFF; CDR3 DNA: TGCGCCAGCAGCCAACTAGCGGGGTTAAACAATGAGCAGTTCTTC
D gene: -; clone size: -; J gene: TRBJ2-1; V gene: TRBV9; CDR3 protein: CASSVLGGGGNEQFF; CDR3 DNA: TGTGCCAGCAGCGTTCTAGGGGGGGGAGGGAATGAGCAGTTCTTC
D gene: TRBD1; clone size: -; J gene: TRBJ1-5; V gene: TRBV27; CDR3 protein: CASSQQGLSNQPQHF; CDR3 DNA: TGTGCCAGCAGTCAACAGGGGTTAAGCAATCAGCCCCAGCATTTT
D gene: TRBD2; clone size: -; J gene: TRBJ2-7; V gene: TRBV7-9; CDR3 protein: CASSLGLAGDYRHEQYF; CDR3 DNA: TGTGCCAGCAGCTTAGGACTAGCGGGAGACTATAGGCACGAGCAGTACTTC
D gene: -; clone size: -; J gene: TRBJ1-1; V gene: TRBV9; CDR3 protein: CASSVGIPQNTEAFF; CDR3 DNA: TGTGCCAGCAGCGTAGGCATTCCACAGAACACTGAAGCTTTCTTT
D gene: TRBD1; clone size: -; J gene: TRBJ1-5; V gene: TRBV28; CDR3 protein: CAVRDRGRQPQHF; CDR3 DNA: TGTGCCGTTAGGGACAGGGGGCGACAGCCCCAGCATTTT
D gene: TRBD2; clone size: -; J gene: TRBJ2-3; V gene: TRBV28; CDR3 protein: CASSASGRVDTQYF; CDR3 DNA: TGTGCCAGCAGTGCCAGCGGGAGAGTAGATACGCAGTATTTT
D gene: -; clone size: once; J gene: TRBJ2-2; V gene: TRBV4-3; CDR3 protein: CASSQVVGDPWSGELFF; CDR3 DNA: TGCGCCAGCAGCCAAGTTGTGGGAGATCCTTGGAGCGGGGAGCTGTTTTTT
D gene: TRBD2; clone size: few; J gene: TRBJ2-1; V gene: TRBV30; CDR3 protein: CAWSSAGGVTKQFF; CDR3 DNA: TGTGCCTGGAGTTCGGCGGGAGGGGTTACGAAGCAGTTCTTC
D gene: -; clone size: -; J gene: TRBJ2-1; V gene: TRBV2; CDR3 protein: CASRADEQFF; CDR3 DNA: TGTGCCAGCAGGGCGGATGAGCAGTTCTTC
D gene: -; clone size: few; J gene: TRBJ2-1; V gene: TRBV4-3; CDR3 protein: CASSQDGYNEQFF; CDR3 DNA: TGCGCCAGCAGCCAAGACGGGTACAATGAGCAGTTCTTC
D gene: TRBD1; clone size: -; J gene: TRBJ1-2; V gene: TRBV5-4; CDR3 protein: CASSRDREYYGYTF; CDR3 DNA: TGTGCCAGCAGCCGCGACAGGGAGTACTATGGCTACACCTTC
D gene: -; clone size: -; J gene: TRBJ2-2; V gene: TRBV10-3; CDR3 protein: CAIKGEGNTGELFF; CDR3 DNA: TGTGCCATCAAGGGAGAGGGTAACACCGGGGAGCTGTTTTTT
D gene: -; clone size: -; J gene: TRBJ2-3; V gene: TRBV7-2; CDR3 protein: CASSDGTQSTDTQYF; CDR3 DNA: TGTGCCAGCAGCGACGGGACTCAAAGCACAGATACGCAGTATTTT
D gene: -; clone size: -; J gene: TRBJ1-2; V gene: TRBV7-8; CDR3 protein: CASSLAQGKGYTF; CDR3 DNA: TGTGCCAGCAGCTTAGCCCAGGGGAAAGGCTACACCTTC
D gene: TRBD1; clone size: -; J gene: TRBJ1-1; V gene: TRBV18; CDR3 protein: CASSEGQGADTEAFF; CDR3 DNA: TGTGCCAGCTCAGAAGGACAGGGAGCTGACACTGAAGCTTTCTTT
D gene: TRBD1; clone size: -; J gene: TRBJ1-2; V gene: TRBV28; CDR3 protein: CASSFGTGGHTF; CDR3 DNA: TGTGCCAGCAGTTTTGGGACAGGGGGACACACCTTC